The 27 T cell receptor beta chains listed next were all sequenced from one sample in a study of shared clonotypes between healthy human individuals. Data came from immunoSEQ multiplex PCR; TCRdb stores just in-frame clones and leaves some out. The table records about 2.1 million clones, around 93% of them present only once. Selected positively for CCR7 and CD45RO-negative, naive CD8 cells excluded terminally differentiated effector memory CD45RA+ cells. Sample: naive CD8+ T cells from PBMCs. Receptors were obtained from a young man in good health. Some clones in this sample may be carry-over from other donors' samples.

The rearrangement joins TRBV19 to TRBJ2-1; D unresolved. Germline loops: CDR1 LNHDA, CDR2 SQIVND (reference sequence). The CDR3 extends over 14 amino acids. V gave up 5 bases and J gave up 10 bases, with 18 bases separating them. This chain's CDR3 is CASSSNFHRKEQFF. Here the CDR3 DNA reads TGTGCCAGTAGTTCTAACTTCCATCGGAAAGAGCAGTTCTTC.

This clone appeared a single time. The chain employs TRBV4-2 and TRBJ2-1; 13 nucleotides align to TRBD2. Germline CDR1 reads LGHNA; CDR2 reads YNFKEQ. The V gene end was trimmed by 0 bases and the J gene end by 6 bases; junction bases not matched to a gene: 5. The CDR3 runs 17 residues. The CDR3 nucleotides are TGTGCCAGCAGCCAAGATAGCACTAGCGGGGGGGGCAATGAGCAGTTCTTC. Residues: CASSQDSTSGGGNEQFF.

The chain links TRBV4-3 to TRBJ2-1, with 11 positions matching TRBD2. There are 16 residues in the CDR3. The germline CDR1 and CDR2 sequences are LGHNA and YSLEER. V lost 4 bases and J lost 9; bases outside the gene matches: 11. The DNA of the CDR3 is TGCGCCAGCAGCCCCTCGGGTAGCGGGAGGGGGGCTGAGCAGTTCTTC. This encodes CASSPSGSGRGAEQFF.

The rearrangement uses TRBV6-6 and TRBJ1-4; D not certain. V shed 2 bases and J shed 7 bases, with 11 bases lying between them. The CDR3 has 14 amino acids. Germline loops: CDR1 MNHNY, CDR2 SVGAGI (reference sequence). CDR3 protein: CASSYLGVGEKLFF. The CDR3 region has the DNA TGTGCCAGCAGTTACCTCGGGGTGGGTGAAAAACTGTTTTTT.

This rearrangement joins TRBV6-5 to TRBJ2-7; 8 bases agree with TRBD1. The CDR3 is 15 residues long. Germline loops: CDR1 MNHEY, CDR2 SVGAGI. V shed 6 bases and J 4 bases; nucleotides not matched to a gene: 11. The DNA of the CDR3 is TGTGCCAGCAGGACGGGACAGGCCTTGCCTTACGAGCAGTACTTC. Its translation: CASRTGQALPYEQYF.

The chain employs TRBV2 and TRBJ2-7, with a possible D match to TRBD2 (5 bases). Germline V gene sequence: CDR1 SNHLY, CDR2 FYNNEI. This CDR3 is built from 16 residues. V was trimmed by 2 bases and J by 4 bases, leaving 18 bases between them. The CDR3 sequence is CASSENRDTGKYEQYF. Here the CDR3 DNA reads TGTGCCAGCAGTGAAAATCGGGATACGGGAAAATACGAGCAGTACTTC.

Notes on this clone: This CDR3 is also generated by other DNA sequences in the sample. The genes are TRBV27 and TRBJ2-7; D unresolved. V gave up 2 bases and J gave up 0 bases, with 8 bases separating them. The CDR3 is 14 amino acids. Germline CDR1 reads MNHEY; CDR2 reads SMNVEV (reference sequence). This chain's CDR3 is CASSLLRSSYEQYF. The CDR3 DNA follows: TGTGCCAGCAGTTTACTACGGAGCTCCTACGAGCAGTACTTC.

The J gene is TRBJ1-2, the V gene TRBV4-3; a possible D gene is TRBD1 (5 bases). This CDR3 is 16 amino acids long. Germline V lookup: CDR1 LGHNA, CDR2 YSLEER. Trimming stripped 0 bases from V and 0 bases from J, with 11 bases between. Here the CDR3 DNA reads TGCGCCAGCAGCCAAGATGGGACGATAGCTAACTATGGCTACACCTTC. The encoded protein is CASSQDGTIANYGYTF.

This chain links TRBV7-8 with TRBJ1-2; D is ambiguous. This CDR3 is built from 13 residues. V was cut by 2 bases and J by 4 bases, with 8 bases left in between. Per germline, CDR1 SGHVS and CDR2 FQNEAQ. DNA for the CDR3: TGTGCCAGCAGCTTATTCGGAAGCTATGGCTACACCTTC. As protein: CASSLFGSYGYTF.

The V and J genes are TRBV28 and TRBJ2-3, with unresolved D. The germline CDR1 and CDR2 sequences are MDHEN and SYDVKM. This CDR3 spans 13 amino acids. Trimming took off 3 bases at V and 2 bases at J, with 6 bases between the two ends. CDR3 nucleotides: TGTGCCAGCAGTTTTATCCACACAGATACGCAGTATTTT. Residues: CASSFIHTDTQYF.

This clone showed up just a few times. The CDR3 DNA is TGTGCCAGCAGTTTAAGTACAGGGGGCACCGGGGAGCTGTTTTTT. Its translation is CASSLSTGGTGELFF. V is TRBV27 and J is TRBJ2-2, with 8 bases identical to TRBD1. From germline, CDR1 is MNHEY and CDR2 SMNVEV (reference sequence). With V trimmed by 2 bases and J by 4 bases, 3 bases remained unmatched. This CDR3 has 15 residues.

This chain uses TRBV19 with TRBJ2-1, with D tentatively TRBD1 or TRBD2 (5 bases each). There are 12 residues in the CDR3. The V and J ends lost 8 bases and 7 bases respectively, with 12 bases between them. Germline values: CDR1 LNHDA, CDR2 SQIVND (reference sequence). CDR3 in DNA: TGTGCCAGTCAACCCTGGGGGAATGAGCAGTTCTTC. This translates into CASQPWGNEQFF. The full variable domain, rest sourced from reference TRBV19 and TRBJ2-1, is DGGITQSPKYLFRKEGQNVTLSCEQNLNHDAMYWYRQDPGQGLRLIYYSQIVNDFQKGDIAEGYSVSREKKESFPLTVTSAQKNPTAFYLCASQPWGNEQFFGPGTRLTVL.

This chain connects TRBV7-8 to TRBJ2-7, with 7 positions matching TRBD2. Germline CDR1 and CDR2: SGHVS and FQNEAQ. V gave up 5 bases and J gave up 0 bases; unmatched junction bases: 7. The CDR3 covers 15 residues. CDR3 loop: CASSPGRSHSYEQYF. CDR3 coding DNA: TGTGCCAGCAGCCCCGGGAGGTCACACTCCTACGAGCAGTACTTC.

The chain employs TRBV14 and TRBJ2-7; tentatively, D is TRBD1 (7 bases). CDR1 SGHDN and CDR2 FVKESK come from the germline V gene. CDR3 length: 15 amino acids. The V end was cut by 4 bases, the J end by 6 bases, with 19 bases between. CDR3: CASSRRGAGGVEQYF. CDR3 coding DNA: TGTGCCAGCAGCCGGCGGGGCGCAGGGGGAGTCGAGCAGTACTTC.

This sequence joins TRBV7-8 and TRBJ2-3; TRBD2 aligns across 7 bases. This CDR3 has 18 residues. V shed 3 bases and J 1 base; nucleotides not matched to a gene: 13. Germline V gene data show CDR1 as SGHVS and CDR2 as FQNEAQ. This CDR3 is CASSFPDGGSYGTDTQYF. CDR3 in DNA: TGTGCCAGCAGCTTCCCCGACGGCGGGAGTTACGGCACAGATACGCAGTATTTT.

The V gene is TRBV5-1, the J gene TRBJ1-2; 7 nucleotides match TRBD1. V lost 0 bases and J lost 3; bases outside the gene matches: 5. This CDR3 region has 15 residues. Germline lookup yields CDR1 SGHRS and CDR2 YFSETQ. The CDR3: CASSLALGTDYGYTF. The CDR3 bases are TGCGCCAGCAGCTTGGCCCTCGGGACAGACTATGGCTACACCTTC.

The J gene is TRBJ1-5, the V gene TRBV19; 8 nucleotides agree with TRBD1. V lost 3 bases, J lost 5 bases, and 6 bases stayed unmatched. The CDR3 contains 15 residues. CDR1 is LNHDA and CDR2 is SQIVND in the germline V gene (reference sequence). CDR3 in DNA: TGTGCCAGTAGTATGGACAGGGAGGGAGATCAGCCCCAGCATTTT. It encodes CASSMDREGDQPQHF.

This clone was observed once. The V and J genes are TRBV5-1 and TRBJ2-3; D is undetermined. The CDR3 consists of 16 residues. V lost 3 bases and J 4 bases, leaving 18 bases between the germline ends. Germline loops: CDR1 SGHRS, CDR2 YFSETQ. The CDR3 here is CASSSPLGGVADTQYF. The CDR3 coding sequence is TGCGCCAGCAGCTCCCCCCTAGGTGGTGTGGCAGATACGCAGTATTTT.

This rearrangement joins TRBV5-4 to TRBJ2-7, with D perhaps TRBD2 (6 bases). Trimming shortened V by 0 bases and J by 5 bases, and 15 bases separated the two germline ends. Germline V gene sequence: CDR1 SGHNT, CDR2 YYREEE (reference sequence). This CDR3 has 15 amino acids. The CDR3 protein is CASSLGLVALNEQYF. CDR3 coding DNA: TGTGCCAGCAGCTTGGGACTAGTTGCCCTCAACGAGCAGTACTTC.

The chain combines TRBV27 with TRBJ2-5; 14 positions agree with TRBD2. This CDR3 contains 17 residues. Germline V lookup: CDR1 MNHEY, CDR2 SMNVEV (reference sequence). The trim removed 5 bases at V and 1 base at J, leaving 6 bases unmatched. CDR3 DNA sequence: TGTGCCAGCAGTGCTCGACTAGCGGGAGGGCCCCAAGAGACCCAGTACTTC. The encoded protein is CASSARLAGGPQETQYF.

The CDR3 nucleotides read TGTGCCAGCAGCACAGGACTAGCGGGGGCCACAGATACGCAGTATTTT. It encodes CASSTGLAGATDTQYF. The V and J genes are TRBV11-2 and TRBJ2-3, with 13 bases that match TRBD2. The CDR3 has 16 residues. Germline V gives CDR1 SGHAT, CDR2 FQNNGV. V lost 5 bases and J lost 2; bases outside the gene matches: 4.

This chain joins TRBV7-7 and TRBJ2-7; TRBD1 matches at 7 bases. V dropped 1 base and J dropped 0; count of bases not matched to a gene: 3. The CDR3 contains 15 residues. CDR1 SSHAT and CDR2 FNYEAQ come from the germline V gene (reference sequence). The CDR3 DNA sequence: TGTGCCAGCAGCTTAGGGACAGGCGCCTCCTACGAGCAGTACTTC. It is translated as CASSLGTGASYEQYF.

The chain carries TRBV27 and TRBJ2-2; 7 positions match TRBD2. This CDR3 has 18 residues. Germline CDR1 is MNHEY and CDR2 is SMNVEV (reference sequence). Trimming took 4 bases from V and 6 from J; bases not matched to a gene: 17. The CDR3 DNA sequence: TGTGCCAGCAGTTCACTTTTTCTCGGCGGGAGTAGCCCCGGGGAGCTGTTTTTT. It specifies CASSSLFLGGSSPGELFF.

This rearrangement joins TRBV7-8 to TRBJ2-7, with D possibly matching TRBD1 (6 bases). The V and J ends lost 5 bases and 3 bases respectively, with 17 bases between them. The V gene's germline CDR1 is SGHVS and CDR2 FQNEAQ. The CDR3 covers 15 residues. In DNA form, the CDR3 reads TGTGCCAGCAGCAGACCTGACAGGCTCTTCTACGAGCAGTACTTC. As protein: CASSRPDRLFYEQYF.

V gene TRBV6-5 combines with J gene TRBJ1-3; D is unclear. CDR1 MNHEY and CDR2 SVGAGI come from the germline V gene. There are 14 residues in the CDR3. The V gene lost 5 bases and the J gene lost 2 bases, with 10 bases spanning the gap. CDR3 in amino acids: CASSDPAPGNTIYF. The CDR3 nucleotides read TGTGCCAGCAGTGACCCAGCGCCTGGAAACACCATATATTTT.

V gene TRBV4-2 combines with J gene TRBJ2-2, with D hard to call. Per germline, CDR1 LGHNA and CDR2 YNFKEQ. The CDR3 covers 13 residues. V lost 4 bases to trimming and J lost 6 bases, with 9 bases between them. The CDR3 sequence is CASSPLASGELFF. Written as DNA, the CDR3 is TGTGCCAGCAGCCCCCTTGCATCCGGGGAGCTGTTTTTT.

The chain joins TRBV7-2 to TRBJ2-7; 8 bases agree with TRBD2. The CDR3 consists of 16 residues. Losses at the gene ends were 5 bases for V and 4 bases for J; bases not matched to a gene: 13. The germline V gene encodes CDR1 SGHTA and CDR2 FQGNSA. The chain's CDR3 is CASSLLSGAGVYEQYF. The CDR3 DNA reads TGTGCCAGCAGCCTCCTCTCGGGAGCGGGGGTATACGAGCAGTACTTC.